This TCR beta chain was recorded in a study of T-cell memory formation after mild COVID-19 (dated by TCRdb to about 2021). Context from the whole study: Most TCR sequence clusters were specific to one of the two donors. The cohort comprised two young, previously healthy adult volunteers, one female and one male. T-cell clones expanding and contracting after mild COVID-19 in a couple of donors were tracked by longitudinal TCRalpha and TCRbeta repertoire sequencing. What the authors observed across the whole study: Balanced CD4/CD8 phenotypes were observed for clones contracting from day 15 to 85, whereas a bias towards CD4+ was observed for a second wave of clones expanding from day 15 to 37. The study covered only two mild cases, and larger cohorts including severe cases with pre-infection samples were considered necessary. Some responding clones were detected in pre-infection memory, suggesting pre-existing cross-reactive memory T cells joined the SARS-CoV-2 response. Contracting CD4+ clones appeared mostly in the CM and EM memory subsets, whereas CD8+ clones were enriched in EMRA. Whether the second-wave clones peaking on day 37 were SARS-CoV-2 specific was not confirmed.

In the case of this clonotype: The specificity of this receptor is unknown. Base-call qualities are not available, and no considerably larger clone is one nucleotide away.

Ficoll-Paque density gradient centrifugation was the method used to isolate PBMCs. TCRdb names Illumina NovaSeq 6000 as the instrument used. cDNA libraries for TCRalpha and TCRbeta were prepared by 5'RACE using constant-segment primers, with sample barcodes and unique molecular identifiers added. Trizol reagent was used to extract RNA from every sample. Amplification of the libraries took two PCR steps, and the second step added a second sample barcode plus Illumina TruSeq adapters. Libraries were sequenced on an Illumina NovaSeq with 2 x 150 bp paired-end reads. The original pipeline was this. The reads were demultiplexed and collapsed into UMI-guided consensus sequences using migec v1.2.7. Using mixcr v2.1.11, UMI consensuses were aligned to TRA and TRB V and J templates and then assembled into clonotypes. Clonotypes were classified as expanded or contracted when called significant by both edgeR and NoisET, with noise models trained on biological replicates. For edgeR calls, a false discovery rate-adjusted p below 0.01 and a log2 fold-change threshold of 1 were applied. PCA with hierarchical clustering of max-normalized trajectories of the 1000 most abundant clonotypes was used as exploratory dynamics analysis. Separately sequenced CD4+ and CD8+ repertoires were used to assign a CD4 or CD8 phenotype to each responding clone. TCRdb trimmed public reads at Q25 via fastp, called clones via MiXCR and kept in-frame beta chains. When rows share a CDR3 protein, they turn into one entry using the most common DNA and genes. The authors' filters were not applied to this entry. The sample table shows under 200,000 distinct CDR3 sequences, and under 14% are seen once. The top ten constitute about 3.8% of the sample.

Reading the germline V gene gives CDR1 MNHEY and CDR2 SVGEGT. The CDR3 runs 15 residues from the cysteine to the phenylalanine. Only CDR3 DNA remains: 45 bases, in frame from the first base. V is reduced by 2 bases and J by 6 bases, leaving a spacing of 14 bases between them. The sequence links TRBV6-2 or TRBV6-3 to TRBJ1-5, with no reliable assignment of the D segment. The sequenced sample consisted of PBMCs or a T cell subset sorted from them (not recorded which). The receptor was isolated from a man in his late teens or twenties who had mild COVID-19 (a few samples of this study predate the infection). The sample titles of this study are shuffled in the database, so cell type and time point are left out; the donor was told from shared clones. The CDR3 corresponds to CASSYPGPGFQPQHF. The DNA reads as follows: TGTGCCAGCAGTTACCCGGGCCCCGGGTTTCAGCCCCAGCATTTT.